Listed below are T cell receptor beta chains from one sample, sequenced in a study of Ad26.COV2.S vaccination and SARS-CoV-2 variants. The repertoire was sequenced with immunoSEQ multiplex PCR; TCRdb's copy has only in-frame clones and lacks some. The sample has around 370,000 clones; 92% are singletons. This specimen consisted of peripheral blood, obtained after recovery from COVID-19. Receptors originate from a human donor who had recovered from COVID-19. The CDR3 runs from the conserved cysteine through the conserved F or W. A D gene is named only where the DNA matches it firmly. The size entry is marked missing in some rows and otherwise reads once, few, many or a size class.

size	V	D	J	DNA	CDR3
.	TRBV6-4	TRBD1	TRBJ2-5	TGTGCCAGCGGGGGACAGGGAGGGAAGGAGACCCAGTACTTC	CASGGQGGKETQYF
.	TRBV5-1	.	TRBJ1-2	TGCGCCAGCAGCTCCCTCGAACCGGACAGAAGCTATGGCTACACCTTC	CASSSLEPDRSYGYTF
.	TRBV25-1	.	TRBJ1-2	TGTGCCAGCAGCGGGCGCTATGGCTACACCTTC	CASSGRYGYTF
.	TRBV29-1	TRBD1	TRBJ2-2	TGCAGCGTTGGGGCAGGGGGCTACGGATCAAACACCGGGGAGCTGTTTTTT	CSVGAGGYGSNTGELFF
.	TRBV2	TRBD1	TRBJ1-2	TGTGCCAGCAGTTACCGGGACAGGGGTACTATATACACCTTC	CASSYRDRGTIYTF
.	TRBV3-1/TRBV3-2	.	TRBJ2-2	TGTGCCAGCAGCCAAGTGGTTCGAGCGGGTGCAAGCGGGGAGCTGTTTTTT	CASSQVVRAGASGELFF
once	TRBV7-9	.	TRBJ1-1	TGTGCCAGCAGCCGGACTGGGGGTGAGAACACTGAAGCTTTCTTT	CASSRTGGENTEAFF
once	TRBV5-6	.	TRBJ1-6	TGTGCCAGCAGCTTGCGGCAGGGCCACTCACCCCTCCACTTT	CASSLRQGHSPLHF
.	TRBV11-3	TRBD2	TRBJ2-7	TGTGCCAGCAGCTTAGCTAGCGGGGGGGTCTTCGAGCAGTACTTC	CASSLASGGVFEQYF
.	TRBV18	.	TRBJ1-5	TGTGCCAGCTCCACGGGTGCTGTCAATCAGCCCCAGCATTTT	CASSTGAVNQPQHF
.	TRBV28	.	TRBJ2-3	TGTGCCAGCAGTGAACCAGGGGATACGCAGTATTTT	CASSEPGDTQYF
.	TRBV25-1	.	TRBJ2-6	TGTGCCAGCAGAAGGGCGGTCGTTGAAGGGGCCAACGTCCTGACTTTC	CASRRAVVEGANVLTF
.	TRBV6-6	TRBD2	TRBJ2-5	TGTGCCAGCACCTTGTACTCAACGGGGGGGCAAGAGACCCAGTACTTC	CASTLYSTGGQETQYF
.	TRBV5-4	.	TRBJ1-4	TGTGCCAGCAGCAATGACAGAGGGGGGAACGAAAAACTGTTTTTT	CASSNDRGGNEKLFF
once	TRBV27	TRBD1	TRBJ1-1	TGTGCCAGCAAAAACGCAGGGGGAGGTGAGGCTTTCTTT	CASKNAGGGEAFF
.	TRBV9	.	TRBJ2-3	TGTGCCAGCAGCGTAGAACAGGGATCCACAGATACGCAGTATTTT	CASSVEQGSTDTQYF
.	TRBV29-1	.	TRBJ1-2	TGCAGCGTAGAGTCACTTTCTCTTACTTATGGCTACACCTTC	CSVESLSLTYGYTF
.	TRBV3-1/TRBV3-2	.	TRBJ1-6	TGTGCCAGCAGACGGGACGGGTATAATTCACCCCTCCACTTT	CASRRDGYNSPLHF
.	TRBV7-9	.	TRBJ2-1	TGTGCCAGCAGCTTACCCGGGAGACCCAGGGGTTTCAATGAGCAGTTCTTC	CASSLPGRPRGFNEQFF
.	TRBV4-3	.	TRBJ2-7	TGCGCCAGCAGCCAAGCATGGGGGGATGGCGAGCAGTACTTC	CASSQAWGDGEQYF
.	TRBV15	.	TRBJ1-2	TGTGCCACCAGCAGAGATAAACCCAGCGGCGGCTACACCTTC	CATSRDKPSGGYTF
.	TRBV7-9	.	TRBJ2-7	TGTGCCAGCAGCTCCCAGGGGTCGGGGCCGACCTCCTACGAGCAGTACTTC	CASSSQGSGPTSYEQYF
.	TRBV10-1	TRBD1	TRBJ1-3	TGCGCCAGCATTGGAAGACAGGGCCCTGGAAACACCATATATTTT	CASIGRQGPGNTIYF
once	TRBV9	.	TRBJ1-1	TGTGCCAGCAGCGTAGGGAGGGAAAACACTGAAGCTTTCTTT	CASSVGRENTEAFF
once	TRBV5-1	TRBD1	TRBJ1-1	TGCGCCAGCAGCGTCGGACAGGGAAACACTGAAGCTTTCTTT	CASSVGQGNTEAFF
once	TRBV11-2	.	TRBJ1-5	TGTGCCAGCAGCTTCCAGCAGAATCAGCCCCAGCATTTT	CASSFQQNQPQHF
.	TRBV7-9	.	TRBJ2-2	TGTGCCAGCAGCTTATATTCCGACGGGGAGCTGTTTTTT	CASSLYSDGELFF